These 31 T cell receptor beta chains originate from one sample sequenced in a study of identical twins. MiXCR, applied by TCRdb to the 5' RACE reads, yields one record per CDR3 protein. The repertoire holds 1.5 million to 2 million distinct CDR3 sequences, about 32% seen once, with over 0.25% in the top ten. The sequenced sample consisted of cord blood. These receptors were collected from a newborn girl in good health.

The CDR3 protein is CASSFISRTIRQETQYF. CDR3 bases: TGTGCCAGCAGCTTTATTAGTCGAACTATCAGGCAAGAGACCCAGTACTTC. This chain uses TRBV11-2 with TRBJ2-5; D unclear. Trimming pared 3 bases from V and 2 bases from J, leaving 19 bases between. Germline V gene lookup returns CDR1 SGHAT and CDR2 FQNNGV. The CDR3 contains 17 residues.

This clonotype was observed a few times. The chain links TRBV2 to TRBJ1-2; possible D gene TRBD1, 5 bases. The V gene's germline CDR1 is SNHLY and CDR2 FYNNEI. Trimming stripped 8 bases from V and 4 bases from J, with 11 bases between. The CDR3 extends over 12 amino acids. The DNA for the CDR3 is TGTGCCAGCGGGGGAGGCCGCTATGGCTACACCTTC. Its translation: CASGGGRYGYTF.

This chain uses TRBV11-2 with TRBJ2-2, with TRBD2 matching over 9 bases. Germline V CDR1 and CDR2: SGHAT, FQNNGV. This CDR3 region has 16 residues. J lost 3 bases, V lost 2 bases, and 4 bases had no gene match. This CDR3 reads CASSLWQRGDTGELFF. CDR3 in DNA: TGTGCCAGCAGCTTATGGCAGCGGGGGGACACCGGGGAGCTGTTTTTT. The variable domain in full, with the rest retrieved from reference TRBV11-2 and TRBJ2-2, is EAGVAQSPRYKIIEKRQSVAFWCNPISGHATLYWYQQILGQGPKLLIQFQNNGVVDDSQLPKDRFSAERLKGVDSTLKIQPAKLEDSAVYLCASSLWQRGDTGELFFGEGSRLTVL.

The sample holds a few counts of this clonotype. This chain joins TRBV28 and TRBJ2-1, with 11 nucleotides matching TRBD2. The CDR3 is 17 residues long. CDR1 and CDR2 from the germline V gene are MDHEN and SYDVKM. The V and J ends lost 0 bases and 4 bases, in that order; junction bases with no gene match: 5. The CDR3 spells CASSLWASGRWYNEQFF. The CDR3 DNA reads TGTGCCAGCAGTTTATGGGCTAGCGGGAGGTGGTACAATGAGCAGTTCTTC.

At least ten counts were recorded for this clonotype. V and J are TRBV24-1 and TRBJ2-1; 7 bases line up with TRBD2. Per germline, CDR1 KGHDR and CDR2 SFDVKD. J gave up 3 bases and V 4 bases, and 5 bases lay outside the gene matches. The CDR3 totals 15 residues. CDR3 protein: CATSDSGTIYNEQFF. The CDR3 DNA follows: TGTGCCACCAGTGACTCCGGGACTATCTACAATGAGCAGTTCTTC.

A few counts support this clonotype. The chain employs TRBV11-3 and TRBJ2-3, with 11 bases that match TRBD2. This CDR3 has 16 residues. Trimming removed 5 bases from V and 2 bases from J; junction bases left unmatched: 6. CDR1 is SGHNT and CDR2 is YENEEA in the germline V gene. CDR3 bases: TGTGCCAGCAGCCCTGGGACTAGCGGAGACACAGATACGCAGTATTTT. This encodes CASSPGTSGDTDTQYF.

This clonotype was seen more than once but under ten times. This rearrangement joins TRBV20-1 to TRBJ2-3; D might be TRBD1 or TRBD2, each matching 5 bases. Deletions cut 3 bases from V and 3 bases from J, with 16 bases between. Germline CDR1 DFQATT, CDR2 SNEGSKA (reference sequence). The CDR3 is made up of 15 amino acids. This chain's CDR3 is CSARGVDIGTDTQYF. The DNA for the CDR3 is TGCAGTGCTAGGGGGGTCGACATTGGAACAGATACGCAGTATTTT.

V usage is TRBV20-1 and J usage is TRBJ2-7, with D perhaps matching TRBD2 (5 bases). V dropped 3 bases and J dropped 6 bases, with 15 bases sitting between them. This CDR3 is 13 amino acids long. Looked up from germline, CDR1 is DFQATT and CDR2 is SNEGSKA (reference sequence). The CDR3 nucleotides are TGCAGTGCTAGTCGAGGGCTAGACTGCGAGCAGTACTTC. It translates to CSASRGLDCEQYF.

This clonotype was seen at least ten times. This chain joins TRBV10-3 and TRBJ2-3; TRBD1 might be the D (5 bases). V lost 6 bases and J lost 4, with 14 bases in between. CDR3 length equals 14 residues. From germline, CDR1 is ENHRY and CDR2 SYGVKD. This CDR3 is CAIRALGASDTQYF. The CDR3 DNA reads TGTGCCATCAGGGCCCTTGGGGCCTCAGATACGCAGTATTTT.

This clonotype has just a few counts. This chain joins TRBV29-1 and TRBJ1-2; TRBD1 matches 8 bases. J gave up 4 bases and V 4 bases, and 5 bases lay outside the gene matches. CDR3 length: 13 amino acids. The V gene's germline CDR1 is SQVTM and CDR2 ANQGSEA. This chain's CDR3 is CSVGDRGIYGYTF. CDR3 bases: TGCAGCGTTGGAGACAGGGGAATCTATGGCTACACCTTC.

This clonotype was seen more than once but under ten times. CDR3 residues: CSASRIRMNTEAFF. The CDR3 region has the DNA TGCAGTGCTAGCCGAATACGCATGAACACTGAAGCTTTCTTT. The chain has TRBV20-1 and TRBJ1-1; D is unresolved. With 3 bases removed from V and 0 bases from J, the gap between germline ends came to 11 bases. The CDR3 is 14 amino acids. Germline V gene lookup returns CDR1 DFQATT and CDR2 SNEGSKA (reference sequence).

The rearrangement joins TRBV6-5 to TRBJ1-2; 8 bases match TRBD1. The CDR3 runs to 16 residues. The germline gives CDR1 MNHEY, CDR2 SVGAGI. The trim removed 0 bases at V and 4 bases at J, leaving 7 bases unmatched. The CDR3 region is CASSYSQGAFFYGYTF. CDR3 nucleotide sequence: TGTGCCAGCAGTTACTCCCAGGGGGCCTTCTTCTATGGCTACACCTTC.

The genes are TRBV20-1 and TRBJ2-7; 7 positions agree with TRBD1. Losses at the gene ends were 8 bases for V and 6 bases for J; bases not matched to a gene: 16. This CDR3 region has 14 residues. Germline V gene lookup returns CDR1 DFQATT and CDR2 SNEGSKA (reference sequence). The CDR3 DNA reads TGCAGTCCTACAGGGGCCGCAGGGATAGGCGAGCAGTACTTC. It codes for CSPTGAAGIGEQYF.

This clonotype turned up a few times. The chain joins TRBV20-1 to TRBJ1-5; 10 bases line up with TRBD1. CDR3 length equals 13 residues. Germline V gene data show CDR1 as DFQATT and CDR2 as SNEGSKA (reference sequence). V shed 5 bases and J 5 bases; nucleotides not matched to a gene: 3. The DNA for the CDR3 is TGCAGTGCTTCGGGACAGGGGTATCAGCCCCAGCATTTT. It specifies CSASGQGYQPQHF.

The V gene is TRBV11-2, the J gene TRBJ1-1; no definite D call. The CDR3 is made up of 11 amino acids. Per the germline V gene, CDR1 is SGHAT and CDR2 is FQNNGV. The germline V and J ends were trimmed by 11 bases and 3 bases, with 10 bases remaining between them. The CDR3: CADRRDTEAFF. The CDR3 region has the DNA TGTGCCGATCGGAGGGACACTGAAGCTTTCTTT.

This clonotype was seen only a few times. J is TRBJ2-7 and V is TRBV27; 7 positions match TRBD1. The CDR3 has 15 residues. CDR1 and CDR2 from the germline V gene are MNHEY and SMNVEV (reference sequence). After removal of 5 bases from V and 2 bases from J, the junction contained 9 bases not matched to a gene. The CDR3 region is CASSPIDRVAYEQYF. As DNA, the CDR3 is TGTGCCAGCAGTCCAATTGACAGGGTAGCCTACGAGCAGTACTTC.

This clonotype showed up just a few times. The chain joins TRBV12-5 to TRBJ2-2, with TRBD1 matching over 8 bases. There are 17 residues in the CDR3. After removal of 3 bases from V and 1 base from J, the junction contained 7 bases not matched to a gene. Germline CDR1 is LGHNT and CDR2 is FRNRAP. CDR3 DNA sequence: TGTGCTAGTGGTTTAGATCCCGGGACAGGGAACACCGGGGAGCTGTTTTTT. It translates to CASGLDPGTGNTGELFF.

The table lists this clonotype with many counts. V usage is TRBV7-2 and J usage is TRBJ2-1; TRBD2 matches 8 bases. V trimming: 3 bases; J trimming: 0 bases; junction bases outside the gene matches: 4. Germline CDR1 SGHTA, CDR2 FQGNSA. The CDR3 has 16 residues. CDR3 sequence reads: CASSFVGTSSYNEQFF. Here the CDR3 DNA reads TGTGCCAGCAGCTTTGTCGGGACTAGCTCCTACAATGAGCAGTTCTTC.

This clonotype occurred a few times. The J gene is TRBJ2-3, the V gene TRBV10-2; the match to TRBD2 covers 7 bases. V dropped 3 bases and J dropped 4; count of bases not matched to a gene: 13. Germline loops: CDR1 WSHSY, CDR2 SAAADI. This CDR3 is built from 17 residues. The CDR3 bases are TGCGCCAGCAGTGATTACCGAGCGGGGCCTTGGGCAGATACGCAGTATTTT. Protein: CASSDYRAGPWADTQYF.

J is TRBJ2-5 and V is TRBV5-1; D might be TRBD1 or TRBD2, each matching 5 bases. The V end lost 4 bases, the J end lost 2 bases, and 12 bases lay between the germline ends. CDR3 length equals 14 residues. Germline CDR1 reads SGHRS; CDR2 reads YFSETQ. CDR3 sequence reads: CASSAGTQQETQYF. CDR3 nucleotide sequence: TGCGCCAGCAGCGCCGGGACCCAACAAGAGACCCAGTACTTC.

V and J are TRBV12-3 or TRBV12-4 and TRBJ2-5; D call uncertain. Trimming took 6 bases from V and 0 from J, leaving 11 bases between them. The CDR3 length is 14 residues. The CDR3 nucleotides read TGTGCCAGCAGCCCAACTACGAACCAAGAGACCCAGTACTTC. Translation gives CASSPTTNQETQYF.

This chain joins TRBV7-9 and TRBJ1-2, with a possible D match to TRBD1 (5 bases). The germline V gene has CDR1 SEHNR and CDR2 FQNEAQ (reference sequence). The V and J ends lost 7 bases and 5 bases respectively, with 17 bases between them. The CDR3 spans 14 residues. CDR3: CASIWGPFLYGYTF. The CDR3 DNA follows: TGTGCCAGCATCTGGGGCCCGTTCTTATATGGCTACACCTTC.

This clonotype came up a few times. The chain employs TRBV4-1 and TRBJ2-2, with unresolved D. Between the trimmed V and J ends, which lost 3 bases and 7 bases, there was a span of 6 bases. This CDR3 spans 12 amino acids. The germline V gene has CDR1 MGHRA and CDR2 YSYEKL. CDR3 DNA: TGCGCCAGCAGCCACGTACGCGGGGAGCTGTTTTTT. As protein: CASSHVRGELFF.

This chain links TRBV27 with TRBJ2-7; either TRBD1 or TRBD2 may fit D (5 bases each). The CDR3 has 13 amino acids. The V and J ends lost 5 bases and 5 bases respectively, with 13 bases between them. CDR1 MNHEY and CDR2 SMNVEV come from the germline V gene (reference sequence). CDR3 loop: CASSQWDRDEQYF. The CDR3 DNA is TGTGCCAGCAGTCAATGGGACCGTGACGAGCAGTACTTC.

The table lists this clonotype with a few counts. The DNA of the CDR3 is TGCGCCAGCAGTGAGCGGTCTAGCGGGGGTAGGGATACGCAGTATTTT. Its translation is CASSERSSGGRDTQYF. V is TRBV10-1 and J is TRBJ2-3, with TRBD2 identical over 10 bases. CDR1 WNHNN and CDR2 SYGVQD come from the germline V gene (reference sequence). CDR3 size: 16 residues. The V segment lost 2 bases and the J segment 6 bases; nucleotides outside the gene matches: 8.

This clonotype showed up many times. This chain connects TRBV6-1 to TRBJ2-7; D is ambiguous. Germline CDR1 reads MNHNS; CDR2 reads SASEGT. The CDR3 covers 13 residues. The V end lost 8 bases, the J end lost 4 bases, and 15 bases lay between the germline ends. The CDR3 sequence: CASGTVGPYEQYF. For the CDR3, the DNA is TGTGCCAGCGGAACGGTTGGGCCATACGAGCAGTACTTC.

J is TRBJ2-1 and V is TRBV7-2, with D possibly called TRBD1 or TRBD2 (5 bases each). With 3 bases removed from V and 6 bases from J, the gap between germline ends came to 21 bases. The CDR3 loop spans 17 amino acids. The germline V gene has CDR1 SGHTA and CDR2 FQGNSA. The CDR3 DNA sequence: TGTGCCAGCAGCTTGTATCTTTCCGGGACGACCCTCAATGAGCAGTTCTTC. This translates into CASSLYLSGTTLNEQFF. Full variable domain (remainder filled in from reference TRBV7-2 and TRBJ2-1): GAGVSQSPSNKVTEKGKDVELRCDPISGHTALYWYRQSLGQGLEFLIYFQGNSAPDKSGLPSDRFSAERTGGSVSTLTIQRTQQEDSAVYLCASSLYLSGTTLNEQFFGPGTRLTVL.

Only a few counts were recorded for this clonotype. The CDR3 here is CSASRDPKNIQYF. For the CDR3, the DNA is TGCAGTGCTAGCCGGGACCCAAAAAACATTCAGTACTTC. The chain is built from TRBV20-1 and TRBJ2-4; D could derive from TRBD1 or TRBD2 (5 bases each). CDR3 size: 13 residues. V was trimmed by 3 bases and J by 4 bases, leaving 10 bases between them. Germline V gene data show CDR1 as DFQATT and CDR2 as SNEGSKA (reference sequence).

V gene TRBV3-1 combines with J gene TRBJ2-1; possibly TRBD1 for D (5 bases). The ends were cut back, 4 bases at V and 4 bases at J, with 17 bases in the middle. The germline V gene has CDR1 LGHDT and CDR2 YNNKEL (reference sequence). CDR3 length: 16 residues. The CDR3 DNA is TGTGCCAGCAGCCCGTATAATCAGGGTCCGTACAATGAGCAGTTCTTC. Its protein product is CASSPYNQGPYNEQFF.

This chain's CDR3 is CSAVPYRERYNNEQYF. The CDR3 bases are TGCAGTGCTGTCCCTTATCGGGAGCGATACAACAATGAGCAGTACTTC. The chain carries TRBV20-1 and TRBJ2-4; TRBD2 is a possible D gene (6 bases). The CDR3 has 16 amino acids. Between the trimmed V and J ends, which lost 5 bases and 13 bases, there was a span of 30 bases. Germline loops: CDR1 DFQATT, CDR2 SNEGSKA (reference sequence).

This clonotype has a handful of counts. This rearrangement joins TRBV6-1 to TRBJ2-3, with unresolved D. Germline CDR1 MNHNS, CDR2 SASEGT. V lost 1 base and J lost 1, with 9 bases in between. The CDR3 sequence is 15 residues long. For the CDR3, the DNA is TGTGCCAGCAGTGAAGTAAGGATTCGCACAGATACGCAGTATTTT. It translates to CASSEVRIRTDTQYF.